The 12 T cell receptor beta chains given below trace back to one sample, sequenced in a study of coeliac disease. The antigens of these receptors remain unknown. Produced via immunoSEQ multiplex PCR; TCRdb's table is partial and in-frame only. The repertoire holds roughly 4,200 clones, with roughly 68% as singletons. Study-wide points: In active celiac disease, intraepithelial and lamina propria TRB and TRG repertoires were less clonal than controls.

Sequenced: intraepithelial lymphocytes from the gut. These receptors were collected from a woman aged 18-35 years with active celiac disease.

V gene TRBV11-2 combines with J gene TRBJ2-5; D gene ambiguous. Trimming cost V 5 bases and J 0 bases, with 4 bases left between them. Germline V CDR1 and CDR2: SGHAT, FQNNGV. The CDR3 contains 12 residues. The CDR3 coding sequence is TGTGCCAGCAGCCCCGACCAAGAGACCCAGTACTTC. Amino acids: CASSPDQETQYF.

Turning to this clone: Germline is not matched at one junction end, which may reflect a read error. The CDR3 DNA reads as TGTGCTAGCAGCTTGCGACAGGGTTACCATGAGCAGTTCTTC. Translated: CASSLRQGYHEQFF. The rearrangement joins TRBV7-7 to TRBJ2-1; 7 bases are shared with TRBD1. Germline-derived CDR1 and CDR2 are SSHAT and FNYEAQ (reference sequence). This CDR3 has 14 residues.

The chain employs TRBV6-6 and TRBJ2-7; tentative D call: TRBD1 (5 bases). Germline V gene sequence: CDR1 MNHNY, CDR2 SVGAGI (reference sequence). V was trimmed by 6 bases and J by 7 bases, leaving 13 bases between them. The CDR3 runs 12 residues. The CDR3 here is CASSQGDLEQYF. DNA for the CDR3: TGTGCCAGCAGCCAAGGGGATTTAGAGCAGTACTTC.

V usage is TRBV7-3 and J usage is TRBJ2-7, with 10 nucleotides matching TRBD2. With 5 bases clipped from V and 7 bases from J, the junction kept 8 bases outside the gene matches. The CDR3 sequence is 14 residues long. Germline V gene sequence: CDR1 SGHTA, CDR2 FQGTGA. In nucleotides, the CDR3 is TGTGCCAGCAGCGTCAGCGGGGGGGCGGGTGAGCAGTACTTC. Protein sequence: CASSVSGGAGEQYF.

The genes are TRBV11-2 and TRBJ1-1; D uncertain. This CDR3 has 14 amino acids. Germline-derived CDR1 and CDR2 are SGHAT and FQNNGV. V was pared by 1 base and J by 1 base, with 7 bases between. The CDR3 nucleotides read TGTGCCAGCAGCTTAGGATACGGGAACACTGAAGCTTTCTTT. Its translation is CASSLGYGNTEAFF.

In its sample, this clone ranks as large. The V gene is TRBV28, the J gene TRBJ2-7; 8 bases fit TRBD2. CDR3 length: 14 residues. Unmatched junction bases numbered 5, after V lost 6 bases and J lost 1 base. Germline CDR1 is MDHEN and CDR2 is SYDVKM. The CDR3 region has the DNA TGTGCCAGCAGCAGAATAGCGGGGTCCTACGAGCAGTACTTC. It is translated as CASSRIAGSYEQYF.

This rearrangement joins TRBV7-2 to TRBJ2-6; perhaps TRBD1 as D (5 bases). Looked up from germline, CDR1 is SGHTA and CDR2 is FQGNSA. The germline V and J ends were trimmed by 5 bases and 5 bases, with 25 bases remaining between them. The CDR3 has 19 amino acids. The CDR3 sequence is CASSINVRDGQSRANVLTF. CDR3 DNA sequence: TGTGCCAGCAGCATAAACGTCAGAGACGGACAAAGTCGGGCCAACGTCCTGACTTTC.

The J gene is TRBJ1-5, the V gene TRBV7-9, with D unclear. The germline gives CDR1 SEHNR, CDR2 FQNEAQ (reference sequence). V was shortened by 1 base and J by 6 bases, with 19 bases between the two germline ends. The length of the CDR3 is 17 residues. In DNA form, the CDR3 reads TGTGCCAGCAGCTTAGAGCCAAACGAACTCGGGTTTCAGCCCCAGCATTTT. Translated: CASSLEPNELGFQPQHF.

The chain is built from TRBV9 and TRBJ2-3; tentatively, D is TRBD2 (7 bases). Looked up from germline, CDR1 is SGDLS and CDR2 is YYNGEE. The CDR3 contains 18 residues. V lost 0 bases to trimming and J lost 2 bases, with 19 bases between them. CDR3 in amino acids: CASSVAWGGPPNTDTQYF. CDR3 in DNA: TGTGCCAGCAGCGTAGCGTGGGGGGGCCCCCCGAACACAGATACGCAGTATTTT.

The genes are TRBV30 and TRBJ1-6, with TRBD1 identical over 7 bases. The CDR3 sequence is 18 residues long. After removal of 5 bases from V and 5 bases from J, the junction contained 18 bases not matched to a gene. The germline gives CDR1 GTSNPN, CDR2 SVGIG (reference sequence). CDR3 DNA sequence: TGTGCCTGGGGGGACCCTATAAACGGACAGGTACATAATTCACCCCTCCACTTT. Translated, it gives CAWGDPINGQVHNSPLHF.

CDR3 region: CASSMTRFETQYF. CDR3 bases: TGTGCCAGTAGTATGACTAGATTCGAGACCCAGTACTTC. The V gene is TRBV19, the J gene TRBJ2-5; maybe TRBD2 (6 bases). The germline V and J ends were trimmed by 3 bases and 5 bases, with 10 bases remaining between them. Germline loops: CDR1 LNHDA, CDR2 SQIVND (reference sequence). The CDR3 spans 13 residues.

The rearrangement uses TRBV30 and TRBJ1-2; D is perhaps TRBD1 (6 bases). The CDR3 sequence is 14 residues long. In germline, CDR1 is GTSNPN, CDR2 SVGIG (reference sequence). V lost 2 bases and J 3 bases, leaving 13 bases between the germline ends. In nucleotides, the CDR3 is TGTGCCTGGAGTTCTCACAGGGCGGACTATGGCTACACCTTC. Its protein product is CAWSSHRADYGYTF.